This T cell receptor (beta chain) comes out of a study of CD8 T cells in Susac syndrome. From blood CD8+ and CD4+ T cells, the TCR beta chain was sequenced. TEMRA cells were enriched by FACS, and CD4+ and CD8+ T cells were negatively isolated. It was with random hexamers that 0.5 to 1 ug RNA was reverse transcribed. Across 54 Vbeta and 13 Jbeta, TCR beta CDR3 was amplified with immunoSEQ multiplex PCR. One entry per CDR3 protein results from TCRdb running MiXCR on the immunoSEQ multiplex PCR reads. The sample lists 150,000 to 200,000 distinct CDR3 sequences; roughly 93% were seen once. Trimming pared 3 bases from V and 5 bases from J, leaving 8 bases between. The CDR3 has 12 amino acids. CDR1 and CDR2 from the germline V gene are SGHRS and YFSETQ.

The chain is built from TRBV5-1 and TRBJ1-2; the D is unclear. This sequence was found in a human donor in good health. The sequencing input was CD4+ T cells from PBMCs. The chain's CDR3 is CASSYDTYGYTF. In nucleotides, the CDR3 is TGCGCCAGCAGCTACGACACTTATGGCTACACCTTC.